This is a list of T cell receptor beta chains from one sample in a study of Ad26.COV2.S vaccination and SARS-CoV-2 variants. Libraries were prepared by immunoSEQ multiplex PCR; TCRdb keeps only in-frame clonotypes and omits some of them. This table holds about 440,000 clones, roughly 89% found once. Source: peripheral blood, taken in a trial of Ad26.COV2.S vaccine versus placebo. The source is a person aged 18-60 years who received the Ad26.COV2.S COVID-19 vaccine or a placebo. CDR3s include the opening cysteine and the closing phenylalanine or tryptophan. A D gene is named only where the DNA matches it firmly. Where a row states a size, it is once, few, many or the class of an expanded clone; other rows omit it.

>-|TRBV12-2|TRBJ1-2|-
CASRLATTPGQNIYGYTF
TGTGCAAGTCGCTTAGCGACAACCCCGGGACAAAATATCTATGGCTACACCTTC
>-|TRBV25-1|TRBJ1-2|-
CASSEANRVYTF
TGTGCCAGCAGTGAGGCCAACAGGGTCTACACCTTC
>few|TRBV28|TRBJ1-6|TRBD1
CASSPNTRQGRNSPLHF
TGTGCCAGCAGTCCAAACACACGACAGGGCAGGAATTCACCCCTCCACTTT
>once|TRBV20-1|TRBJ2-2|-
CSASRQTNTGELFF
TGCAGTGCTAGTAGGCAGACGAACACCGGGGAGCTGTTTTTT
>-|TRBV28|TRBJ1-2|-
CASSLLGSHNYGYTF
TGTGCCAGCAGTTTATTAGGCAGCCATAACTATGGCTACACCTTC
>-|TRBV30|TRBJ2-1|-
CAWTRLTYNEQFF
TGTGCCTGGACTAGGCTCACCTACAATGAGCAGTTCTTC
>-|TRBV19|TRBJ1-1|-
CASSISVAGTTNTEAFF
TGTGCCAGTAGTATAAGCGTTGCCGGGACAACGAACACTGAAGCTTTCTTT
>few|TRBV19|TRBJ1-2|TRBD1
CASSTGQGDGYTF
TGTGCCAGTAGTACCGGACAGGGCGATGGCTACACCTTC
>-|TRBV7-9|TRBJ2-5|TRBD2
CASSLSLAGIETQYF
TGTGCCAGCAGCTTATCGCTAGCGGGAATAGAGACCCAGTACTTC
>-|TRBV19|TRBJ2-1|TRBD2
CASSTTSGNEQFF
TGTGCCAGTAGCACGACTAGCGGGAATGAGCAGTTCTTC
>once|TRBV13|TRBJ2-1|TRBD1
CASSLERTGDNEQFF
TGTGCCAGCAGCTTAGAGCGGACAGGGGACAATGAGCAGTTCTTC
>-|TRBV6-5|TRBJ2-1|-
CASRAGESKKQFF
TGTGCCAGCCGGGCCGGGGAGTCGAAGAAGCAGTTCTTC
>-|TRBV5-1|TRBJ1-5|-
CASSLGAGVGQPQHF
TGCGCCAGCAGCTTGGGGGCGGGGGTCGGTCAGCCCCAGCATTTT
>-|TRBV11-2|TRBJ2-1|TRBD2
CASSLGLAGGVSYNEQFF
TGTGCCAGCAGCTTAGGATTAGCGGGAGGGGTATCCTACAATGAGCAGTTCTTC
>-|TRBV4-2|TRBJ1-2|-
CASSQERQDGYTF
TGTGCCAGCAGCCAAGAGAGGCAGGACGGCTACACCTTC
>few|TRBV4-1|TRBJ2-2|TRBD1
CASSQTGVGELFF
TGCGCCAGCAGCCAGACAGGGGTCGGGGAGCTGTTTTTT
>many|TRBV28|TRBJ2-1|-
CASSLLQGYEQFF
TGTGCCAGCAGTTTATTACAGGGATATGAGCAGTTCTTC
>-|TRBV7-6|TRBJ2-5|TRBD2
CASSLGSSGRQETQYF
TGTGCCAGCAGCTTAGGAAGTAGCGGGAGACAAGAGACCCAGTACTTC
>few|TRBV4-1|TRBJ1-6|-
CASSQAMLGNSPLHF
TGCGCCAGCAGCCAAGCCATGCTGGGGAATTCACCCCTCCACTTT
>once|TRBV3-1/TRBV3-2|TRBJ2-7|TRBD2
CASSPWGSGSHEQYF
TGTGCCAGCAGCCCCTGGGGTAGCGGGAGCCACGAGCAGTACTTC
>-|TRBV27|TRBJ1-5|-
CASSLGNQPQHF
TGTGCCAGCAGTTTAGGCAATCAGCCCCAGCATTTT
>-|TRBV19|TRBJ1-6|TRBD1
CASSGTGAYNSPLHF
TGTGCCAGTAGTGGGACAGGGGCGTATAATTCACCCCTCCACTTT
>-|TRBV29-1|TRBJ1-3|TRBD1
CSVGTGSGNTIYF
TGCAGCGTTGGGACAGGTTCTGGAAACACCATATATTTT
>-|TRBV5-1|TRBJ1-3|-
CASSPFLGSGNTIYF
TGCGCCAGCAGTCCGTTTTTGGGCTCCGGAAACACCATATATTTT
>-|TRBV7-8|TRBJ2-1|TRBD2
CASSLGGRVNEQFF
TGTGCCAGCAGCTTAGGCGGGAGGGTAAATGAGCAGTTCTTC
>-|TRBV7-9|TRBJ2-7|-
CASSLTLGEQYF
TGTGCCAGCAGCTTAACCCTCGGGGAGCAGTACTTC